This TCR beta chain was retrieved from a study of tumor-infiltrating lymphocytes in localized non-small cell lung cancer. Study-wide background: Tumor tissue and non-adjacent uninvolved lung came from each patient.

Remarks on this clone: Its antigen is undetermined.

Assay used: immunoSEQ multiplex PCR; TCRdb lists only in-frame clones, some missing. The table records approximately 13,000 clones, more than 65% of them present only once. Whole-study results and caveats: Tumor T-cell fraction from TCR sequencing was not associated with recurrence-free survival (p = 0.61). Compared with uninvolved lung, tumors showed higher T cell infiltration by TCRbeta sequencing. Different pieces of the same tissue were used for each assay.

The ends were cut back, 5 bases at V and 0 bases at J, with 19 bases in the middle. Germline values: CDR1 GTSNPN, CDR2 SVGIG (reference sequence). There are 16 residues in the CDR3. Sample: lung tumor tissue. The TCR originated in a human donor with non-small cell lung cancer. The J gene is TRBJ1-1, the V gene TRBV30; D is uncertain. The CDR3 DNA reads as TGTGCCTGGTACCAACCATCAGGCAGATTGAACACTGAAGCTTTCTTT. Translating it yields CAWYQPSGRLNTEAFF. Using reference TRBV30 and TRBJ1-1 for the parts outside the CDR3, the full variable domain is SQTIHQWPATLVQPVGSPLSLECTVEGTSNPNLYWYRQAAGRGLQLLFYSVGIGQISSEVPQNLSASRPQDRQFILSSKKLLLSDSGFYLCAWYQPSGRLNTEAFFGQGTRLTVV.